These 26 T cell receptor beta chains originate from one sample sequenced in a study of neoadjuvant nivolumab and ipilimumab in lung cancer. Here immunoSEQ multiplex PCR was the method, and the copy in TCRdb shows in-frame clones only, minus some. The sample consists of about 12,000 clones, more than 90% of them appearing once. Specimen: peripheral blood, collected after neoadjuvant nivolumab, alone or with ipilimumab, at or shortly before surgery. The receptors come from an adult with non-small cell lung cancer.

This chain joins TRBV2 and TRBJ2-2; 11 bases align to TRBD1. The germline gives CDR1 SNHLY, CDR2 FYNNEI. This CDR3 contains 15 residues. V was pared by 3 bases and J by 7 bases, with 4 bases of the junction left unmatched. Here the CDR3 reads CASSDGTGGIGELFF. CDR3 coding DNA: TGTGCCAGCAGTGATGGGACAGGGGGTATCGGGGAGCTGTTTTTT.

This chain connects TRBV5-1 to TRBJ2-2, with a weak D call TRBD1 (5 bases). V was cut by 5 bases and J by 6 bases, with 14 bases left in between. Germline V lookup: CDR1 SGHRS, CDR2 YFSETQ. CDR3 size: 14 residues. Written as DNA, the CDR3 is TGCGCCAGCAGTATAAGGGGCGAGGCCGGGGAGCTGTTTTTT. Amino acids: CASSIRGEAGELFF.

This sequence joins TRBV5-1 and TRBJ2-7, with unresolved D. The CDR3 is made up of 12 amino acids. V dropped 6 bases and J dropped 2 bases, with 9 bases sitting between them. Germline CDR1 reads SGHRS; CDR2 reads YFSETQ. The CDR3 spells CASTGTPYEQYF. CDR3 coding DNA: TGCGCCAGCACCGGAACTCCCTACGAGCAGTACTTC.

The rearrangement uses TRBV15 and TRBJ2-7, with D maybe TRBD1 (6 bases). CDR1 and CDR2 from the germline V gene are LNHNV and YYDKDF (reference sequence). This CDR3 is built from 12 residues. The ends were cut back, 5 bases at V and 6 bases at J, with 11 bases in the middle. In DNA form, the CDR3 reads TGTGCCACCAGCTTACAGGGATCCGAGCAGTACTTC. This gives the protein CATSLQGSEQYF.

The rearrangement uses TRBV5-1 and TRBJ2-1, with 14 positions matching TRBD2. Germline trimming cut 4 bases from V and 3 bases from J; bases unmatched to any gene: 6. This CDR3 comprises 17 residues. Germline V gene data show CDR1 as SGHRS and CDR2 as YFSETQ. The CDR3 protein is CASSQTSGRAYYNEQFF. CDR3 nucleotide sequence: TGCGCCAGCAGCCAGACTAGCGGGAGGGCCTACTACAATGAGCAGTTCTTC.

The chain recombines TRBV11-3 with TRBJ1-1; a possible D gene is TRBD1 (6 bases). In germline, CDR1 is SGHNT, CDR2 YENEEA. V was cut by 3 bases and J by 5 bases, with 16 bases left in between. The CDR3 sequence is 15 residues long. CDR3 amino acids: CASSLDGGGGTEAFF. As DNA, the CDR3 is TGTGCCAGCAGCTTGGATGGAGGGGGTGGAACTGAAGCTTTCTTT.

The V call is TRBV5-1, the J call TRBJ2-3; D ambiguous. V dropped 0 bases and J dropped 0 bases, with 8 bases sitting between them. This CDR3 comprises 15 residues. Germline CDR1 is SGHRS and CDR2 is YFSETQ. As DNA, the CDR3 is TGCGCCAGCAGCTTGGATGGTTTCAGCACAGATACGCAGTATTTT. It is translated as CASSLDGFSTDTQYF. The full variable domain, with the rest looked up from reference TRBV5-1 and TRBJ2-3, is KAGVTQTPRYLIKTRGQQVTLSCSPISGHRSVSWYQQTPGQGLQFLFEYFSETQRNKGNFPGRFSGRQFSNSRSEMNVSTLELGDSALYLCASSLDGFSTDTQYFGPGTRLTVL.

The chain has TRBV15 and TRBJ2-7; 7 bases match TRBD1. The CDR3 is made up of 15 amino acids. Per the germline V gene, CDR1 is LNHNV and CDR2 is YYDKDF (reference sequence). J gave up 2 bases and V 1 base, and 5 bases lay outside the gene matches. CDR3 in amino acids: CATSRGGQGAYEQYF. DNA for the CDR3: TGTGCCACCAGCAGAGGGGGTCAGGGGGCCTACGAGCAGTACTTC. The complete variable domain, with remaining parts taken from reference TRBV15 and TRBJ2-7, reads DAMVIQNPRYQVTQFGKPVTLSCSQTLNHNVMYWYQQKSSQAPKLLFHYYDKDFNNEADTPDNFQSRRPNTSFCFLDIRSPGLGDTAMYLCATSRGGQGAYEQYFGPGTRLTVT.

This clone is judged medium-sized (0.01 to 0.1%). This chain uses TRBV28 with TRBJ2-7; D gene uncertain. Trimming took off 3 bases at V and 2 bases at J, with 14 bases between the two ends. Germline CDR1 MDHEN, CDR2 SYDVKM. The CDR3 totals 15 residues. CDR3 coding DNA: TGTGCCAGCAGTTTTACCTTGGACGGAACCTACGAGCAGTACTTC. This gives the protein CASSFTLDGTYEQYF. The variable domain in full, completed from reference TRBV28 and TRBJ2-7, reads DVKVTQSSRYLVKRTGEKVFLECVQDMDHENMFWYRQDPGLGLRLIYFSYDVKMKEKGDIPEGYSVSREKKERFSLILESASTNQTSMYLCASSFTLDGTYEQYFGPGTRLTVT.

The rearrangement joins TRBV6-4 to TRBJ2-6, with D possibly being TRBD1 (6 bases). There are 15 residues in the CDR3. Trimming shortened V by 3 bases and J by 1 base, and 7 bases separated the two germline ends. The V gene's germline CDR1 is MRHNA and CDR2 SNTAGT. The CDR3 protein is CASSEQGSGANVLTF. The DNA of the CDR3 is TGTGCCAGCAGTGAACAGGGTTCTGGGGCCAACGTCCTGACTTTC.

The genes are TRBV9 and TRBJ2-3, with 9 bases that match TRBD2. Unmatched junction bases numbered 3, after V lost 4 bases and J lost 0 bases. CDR3 length: 15 amino acids. Germline V CDR1 and CDR2: SGDLS, YYNGEE. For the CDR3, the DNA is TGTGCCAGCAGCCGACTAGCGGACAGCACAGATACGCAGTATTTT. It is translated as CASSRLADSTDTQYF.

V gene TRBV9 combines with J gene TRBJ2-3; possibly TRBD2 for D (6 bases). V dropped 4 bases and J dropped 4 bases, with 16 bases sitting between them. The CDR3 totals 15 residues. Germline values: CDR1 SGDLS, CDR2 YYNGEE. The chain's CDR3 is CASSQPGTWADTQYF. In DNA, the CDR3 is TGTGCCAGCAGCCAACCGGGGACTTGGGCAGATACGCAGTATTTT.

The chain links TRBV14 to TRBJ1-4, with D unclear. The ends were cut back, 0 bases at V and 7 bases at J, with 12 bases in the middle. The length of the CDR3 is 15 residues. Germline loops: CDR1 SGHDN, CDR2 FVKESK. CDR3 amino acids: CASSQDRRTAEKLFF. CDR3 coding DNA: TGTGCCAGCAGCCAAGATCGGAGAACAGCTGAAAAACTGTTTTTT.

The chain recombines TRBV7-9 with TRBJ1-3, with TRBD1 as a possible D gene (5 bases). The CDR3 length is 15 residues. V dropped 8 bases and J dropped 4 bases, with 18 bases sitting between them. CDR1 is SEHNR, CDR2 FQNEAQ, per germline (reference sequence). The CDR3 sequence: CASHSLRGRGNTIYF. CDR3 bases: TGTGCCAGCCACTCCCTTCGGGGCCGAGGAAACACCATATATTTT.

This clone has just one count. The chain joins TRBV5-1 to TRBJ1-1, with D possibly matching TRBD1 (5 bases). The CDR3 extends over 20 amino acids. Trimming stripped 4 bases from V and 2 bases from J, with 30 bases between. CDR1 SGHRS and CDR2 YFSETQ come from the germline V gene. CDR3 DNA sequence: TGCGCCAGCAGCGTGGGACGGGGAGAACTGATCAAGGCGAGTAACACTGAAGCTTTCTTT. This translates into CASSVGRGELIKASNTEAFF.

This clone was detected only once. At one of its ends the junction is not consistent with the germline gene, which may arise from a read error. The CDR3 sequence is CASSQTGPSTSSEQYF. CDR3 bases: TGCGCCAGCAGCCAAACCGGCCCTTCTACCTCCTCCGAGCAGTACTTC. The V call is TRBV4-1, the J call TRBJ2-7; D unclear. This CDR3 spans 16 amino acids. The germline V gene encodes CDR1 MGHRA and CDR2 YSYEKL.

The chain couples TRBV7-6 to TRBJ2-2; D uncertain. Trimming cost V 4 bases and J 3 bases, with 3 bases left between them. This CDR3 spans 12 amino acids. Looked up from germline, CDR1 is SGHVS and CDR2 is FNYEAQ. CDR3 sequence reads: CASSSYTGELFF. CDR3 nucleotide sequence: TGTGCCAGCAGCTCATACACCGGGGAGCTGTTTTTT. Full variable domain (outside the CDR3, taken from reference TRBV7-6 and TRBJ2-2): GAGVSQSPRYKVTKRGQDVALRCDPISGHVSLYWYRQALGQGPEFLTYFNYEAQQDKSGLPNDRFSAERPEGSISTLTIQRTEQRDSAMYRCASSSYTGELFFGEGSRLTVL.

The chain carries TRBV6-5 and TRBJ2-5; the D is unclear. Germline CDR1 reads MNHEY; CDR2 reads SVGAGI. Trimming pared 6 bases from V and 1 base from J, leaving 12 bases between. This CDR3 has 14 amino acids. Here the CDR3 DNA reads TGTGCCAGCAGACCCGCCGGGCGCCAAGAGACCCAGTACTTC. Protein sequence: CASRPAGRQETQYF.

The chain combines TRBV6-5 with TRBJ1-1, with TRBD1 as a possible D gene (6 bases). Germline V gene data show CDR1 as MNHEY and CDR2 as SVGAGI. Trimming removed 4 bases at V and 1 base at J, with 10 bases between. The CDR3 has 14 amino acids. The CDR3 sequence: CASSLGGANTEAFF. In DNA, the CDR3 is TGTGCCAGCAGTTTGGGGGGCGCGAACACTGAAGCTTTCTTT.

V and J are TRBV7-2 and TRBJ2-3; TRBD2 aligns across 10 bases. V trimming: 6 bases; J trimming: 2 bases; junction bases outside the gene matches: 2. The CDR3 length is 14 residues. Germline CDR1 SGHTA, CDR2 FQGNSA. The CDR3 is CASRLAGHTDTQYF. The CDR3 DNA sequence: TGTGCCAGCAGACTAGCGGGGCACACAGATACGCAGTATTTT.

This clone was observed once. V gene TRBV6-6 combines with J gene TRBJ2-7, with D uncertain. The germline V gene encodes CDR1 MNHNY and CDR2 SVGAGI (reference sequence). The CDR3 loop spans 12 amino acids. V lost 6 bases and J 2 bases, leaving 8 bases between the germline ends. Here the CDR3 reads CASSQHTYEQYF. CDR3 in DNA: TGTGCCAGCAGCCAGCACACCTACGAGCAGTACTTC.

The count of this clone is one. The chain is built from TRBV18 and TRBJ2-7; 7 positions match TRBD2. The CDR3 extends over 15 amino acids. After removal of 0 bases from V and 1 base from J, the junction contained 3 bases not matched to a gene. Germline CDR1 KGHSH, CDR2 LQKENI. The CDR3: CASSPPGGESYEQYF. In DNA, the CDR3 is TGTGCCAGCTCACCACCGGGGGGGGAATCCTACGAGCAGTACTTC.

The chain uses TRBV5-1 and TRBJ2-3; 7 bases match TRBD2. V lost 4 bases, J lost 2 bases, and 10 bases stayed unmatched. The CDR3 runs 16 residues. CDR1 SGHRS and CDR2 YFSETQ come from the germline V gene. The CDR3 loop is CASSREASGSTDTQYF. The CDR3 DNA sequence: TGCGCCAGCAGCCGGGAGGCTAGCGGATCCACAGATACGCAGTATTTT. The complete variable domain, with remaining parts taken from reference TRBV5-1 and TRBJ2-3, reads KAGVTQTPRYLIKTRGQQVTLSCSPISGHRSVSWYQQTPGQGLQFLFEYFSETQRNKGNFPGRFSGRQFSNSRSEMNVSTLELGDSALYLCASSREASGSTDTQYFGPGTRLTVL.

This chain uses TRBV6-6 with TRBJ2-3, with D maybe TRBD1 (8 bases). The CDR3 is 13 amino acids. Germline-derived CDR1 and CDR2 are MNHNY and SVGAGI (reference sequence). Trimming stripped 6 bases from V and 5 bases from J, with 12 bases between. The CDR3 DNA reads TGTGCCAGCAGGACAGGGGAGGGAGATACGCAGTATTTT. Protein: CASRTGEGDTQYF.

This chain connects TRBV28 to TRBJ2-7; possible D gene TRBD2, 6 bases. The CDR3 runs to 14 residues. V shed 7 bases and J shed 4 bases, with 17 bases lying between them. Germline V gives CDR1 MDHEN, CDR2 SYDVKM. DNA of the CDR3: TGTGCCAGCACCCATTTGCCAGGGAGGTACGAGCAGTACTTC. Its protein product is CASTHLPGRYEQYF.

The chain links TRBV5-6 to TRBJ1-2; 10 bases are shared with TRBD1. The CDR3 is 16 residues long. V lost 3 bases, J lost 0 bases, and 5 bases stayed unmatched. Germline values: CDR1 SGHDT, CDR2 YYEEEE. The CDR3 nucleotides are TGTGCCAGCAGCTGGGATGGACAGGGGGCTAACTATGGCTACACCTTC. Translation: CASSWDGQGANYGYTF.